The rows below give T cell receptor beta chains drawn from one sample of a study of shared clonotypes between healthy human individuals. Measured with immunoSEQ multiplex PCR; TCRdb has only the in-frame clones, and not every one. The sample includes over 1.4 million clones, around 97% seen only once; the top ten take roughly 1.2%. The sequencing sample was made of naive CD4+ T cells sorted from blood. The receptors originated from a man aged 30-40 years in good health. Each CDR3 is given with its conserved first and last residue. Fields, in order: J gene, clone size, V gene, D gene, CDR3 protein, CDR3 DNA. D genes are given only for firm matches. Where a row states a size, it is once, few, many or the class of an expanded clone; other rows omit it.

>TRBJ1-1|-|TRBV5-1|TRBD1
CASSLDRGDTEAFF
TGCGCCAGCAGCTTGGACAGGGGTGACACTGAAGCTTTCTTT
>TRBJ2-1|-|TRBV5-1|-
CASSLQGYEQFF
TGCGCCAGCAGCTTGCAGGGCTATGAGCAGTTCTTC
>TRBJ2-1|-|TRBV4-1|-
CASSLRQVIRGEQFF
TGCGCCAGCAGCCTCCGACAAGTCATACGGGGTGAGCAGTTCTTC
>TRBJ2-7|-|TRBV15|-
CATGATRTGGEQYF
TGTGCCACGGGGGCAACTAGGACGGGAGGTGAGCAGTACTTC
>TRBJ2-7|-|TRBV10-3|-
CAISDRNYEQYF
TGTGCCATCAGCGACCGCAATTACGAGCAGTACTTC
>TRBJ1-1|once|TRBV4-2|TRBD1
CASSARQGATEAFF
TGTGCCAGCAGCGCAAGACAGGGGGCGACTGAAGCTTTCTTT
>TRBJ2-5|once|TRBV28|-
CASSLDPGPTRETQYF
TGTGCCAGCAGTTTGGACCCCGGACCTACGAGAGAGACCCAGTACTTC
>TRBJ2-1|-|TRBV27|TRBD2
CASSPLGLAAHNEQFF
TGTGCCAGCAGTCCACTGGGACTAGCGGCTCACAATGAGCAGTTCTTC
>TRBJ2-3|-|TRBV7-6|TRBD2
CASSLKAGVLPDTQYF
TGTGCCAGCAGCTTAAAAGCGGGAGTCCTCCCAGATACGCAGTATTTT
>TRBJ2-2|-|TRBV9|-
CASSVGGGAVTGELFF
TGTGCCAGCAGCGTAGGAGGAGGGGCAGTCACCGGGGAGCTGTTTTTT
>TRBJ2-7|-|TRBV28|TRBD1
CASSFITRTGEQYF
TGTGCCAGCAGTTTTATTACCAGGACAGGCGAGCAGTACTTC
>TRBJ2-1|-|TRBV5-1|-
CASSTGSQSSYNEQFF
TGCGCCAGCAGCACCGGGTCGCAAAGCTCCTACAATGAGCAGTTCTTC
>TRBJ2-7|-|TRBV5-1|-
CASSLSIGGGADEQYF
TGCGCCAGCAGCTTGAGTATAGGAGGCGGGGCGGACGAGCAGTACTTC
>TRBJ2-7|-|TRBV5-1|-
CASSFIPVSDAPYEQYF
TGCGCCAGCAGCTTTATTCCTGTGTCAGACGCCCCCTACGAGCAGTACTTC
>TRBJ1-1|-|TRBV14|-
CASSQGGNTEAFF
TGTGCCAGCAGCCAAGGGGGAAACACTGAAGCTTTCTTT
>TRBJ2-1|-|TRBV28|-
CASRRQGWGGNEQFF
TGTGCCAGCAGACGACAGGGTTGGGGGGGCAATGAGCAGTTCTTC
>TRBJ2-7|once|TRBV4-2|-
CASSREGGTYEQYF
TGTGCCAGCAGCCGGGAGGGGGGAACCTACGAGCAGTACTTC
>TRBJ2-4|-|TRBV5-1|-
CASSSGLQKNIQYF
TGCGCCAGCAGCTCTGGACTACAAAAAAACATTCAGTACTTC
>TRBJ1-1|-|TRBV5-4|-
CASSQSPRLTEAFF
TGTGCCAGCAGCCAATCCCCGCGGCTAACTGAAGCTTTCTTT
>TRBJ1-4|-|TRBV18|-
CASSPRQTTNEKLFF
TGTGCCAGCTCACCCCGACAGACGACTAATGAAAAACTGTTTTTT
>TRBJ1-4|-|TRBV7-9|TRBD1
CASSLNFGQGVDEKLFF
TGTGCCAGCAGCTTAAATTTCGGACAGGGCGTCGATGAAAAACTGTTTTTT
>TRBJ2-7|once|TRBV9|-
CASSVGGRGGYEQYF
TGTGCCAGCAGCGTAGGGGGCAGGGGAGGGTACGAGCAGTACTTC
>TRBJ2-2|once|TRBV6-5|-
CASSYSPTGELFF
TGTGCCAGCAGTTATAGCCCCACCGGGGAGCTGTTTTTT
>TRBJ2-1|-|TRBV5-1|TRBD2
CASSFLAGGNYNEQFF
TGCGCCAGCAGCTTTTTAGCGGGAGGCAACTACAATGAGCAGTTCTTC
>TRBJ2-5|-|TRBV11-2|TRBD2
CASSFEGGSETQYF
TGTGCCAGCAGCTTTGAGGGAGGGAGTGAGACCCAGTACTTC
>TRBJ2-3|-|TRBV6-1|-
CASNEVRTDTQYF
TGTGCCAGCAACGAGGTCCGCACAGATACGCAGTATTTT
>TRBJ1-5|few|TRBV30|-
CAWRDSANQPQHF
TGTGCCTGGAGGGACAGTGCGAATCAGCCCCAGCATTTT
>TRBJ1-1|-|TRBV5-1|-
CASSLNLLNTEAFF
TGCGCCAGCAGCTTGAACCTATTGAACACTGAAGCTTTCTTT
>TRBJ2-7|-|TRBV6-1|-
CASMLRVSYEQYF
TGTGCCAGCATGTTACGGGTCTCCTACGAGCAGTACTTC
>TRBJ2-7|-|TRBV7-2|TRBD1
CASSRQGRPYYEQYF
TGTGCCAGCAGCCGACAGGGTCGCCCTTACTACGAGCAGTACTTC
>TRBJ1-1|-|TRBV2|-
CASSEAAGLLVVTEAFF
TGTGCCAGCAGTGAAGCGGCAGGCTTACTAGTGGTCACTGAAGCTTTCTTT
>TRBJ2-2|-|TRBV5-1|-
CASSLGAPNTGELFF
TGCGCCAGCAGCTTGGGAGCGCCGAACACCGGGGAGCTGTTTTTT
>TRBJ2-7|-|TRBV18|TRBD2
CASSPLGTRPYEQYF
TGTGCCAGCTCACCCCTCGGGACTAGACCCTACGAGCAGTACTTC
>TRBJ2-7|-|TRBV27|-
CASCARTKPYEQYF
TGTGCCAGCTGTGCCCGGACGAAACCCTACGAGCAGTACTTC
>TRBJ1-3|-|TRBV2|TRBD1
CASGGDRGFGNTIYF
TGTGCCAGCGGGGGGGACAGGGGATTTGGAAACACCATATATTTT
>TRBJ2-2|-|TRBV7-9|-
CASSSRDLLDTGELFF
TGTGCCAGCAGCTCACGAGACTTGTTAGACACCGGGGAGCTGTTTTTT
>TRBJ2-7|-|TRBV25-1|-
CASSEFTGREQYF
TGTGCCAGCAGTGAATTTACGGGACGCGAGCAGTACTTC
>TRBJ2-4|-|TRBV11-1|TRBD1
CASSLVQGAGKNIQYF
TGTGCCAGCAGCCTAGTACAGGGGGCTGGCAAAAACATTCAGTACTTC
>TRBJ1-5|-|TRBV5-1|TRBD1
CASSPGQGNQPQHF
TGCGCCAGCAGCCCAGGACAGGGCAATCAGCCCCAGCATTTT
>TRBJ2-4|-|TRBV9|-
CASSPRDSRTTQIAKNIQYF
TGTGCCAGCAGCCCCCGGGACAGCCGGACTACTCAGATAGCCAAAAACATTCAGTACTTC
>TRBJ2-4|-|TRBV9|-
CASSVVPGEHIQYF
TGTGCCAGCAGCGTAGTACCAGGGGAGCACATTCAGTACTTC
>TRBJ2-7|-|TRBV19|-
CASTFRGQDEQYF
TGTGCCAGTACCTTCCGGGGGCAAGACGAGCAGTACTTC
>TRBJ1-2|-|TRBV18|-
CASSPRGEGYTF
TGTGCCAGCTCCCCAAGGGGGGAAGGCTACACCTTC
>TRBJ2-1|-|TRBV9|TRBD2
CASSPGTSGYNEQFF
TGTGCCAGCAGCCCAGGGACTAGCGGCTACAATGAGCAGTTCTTC
>TRBJ1-2|-|TRBV7-2|TRBD1
CASSPRVQGANYGYTF
TGTGCCAGCAGCCCCAGGGTTCAGGGGGCAAACTATGGCTACACCTTC
>TRBJ2-7|-|TRBV29-1|-
CSVEDRAPGEQYF
TGCAGCGTTGAAGATCGGGCCCCGGGGGAGCAGTACTTC